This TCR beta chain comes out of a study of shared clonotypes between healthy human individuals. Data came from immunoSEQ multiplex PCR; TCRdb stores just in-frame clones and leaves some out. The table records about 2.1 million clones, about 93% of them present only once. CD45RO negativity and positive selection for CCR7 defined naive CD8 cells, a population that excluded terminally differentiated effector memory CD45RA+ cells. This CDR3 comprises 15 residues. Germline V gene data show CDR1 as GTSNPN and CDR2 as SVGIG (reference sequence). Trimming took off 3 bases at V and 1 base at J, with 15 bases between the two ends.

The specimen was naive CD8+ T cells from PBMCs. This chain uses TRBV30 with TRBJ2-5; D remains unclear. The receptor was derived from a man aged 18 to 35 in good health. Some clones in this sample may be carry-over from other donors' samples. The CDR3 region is CAWSDLALLQETQYF. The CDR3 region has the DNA TGTGCCTGGAGCGACCTTGCGCTACTCCAAGAGACCCAGTACTTC.